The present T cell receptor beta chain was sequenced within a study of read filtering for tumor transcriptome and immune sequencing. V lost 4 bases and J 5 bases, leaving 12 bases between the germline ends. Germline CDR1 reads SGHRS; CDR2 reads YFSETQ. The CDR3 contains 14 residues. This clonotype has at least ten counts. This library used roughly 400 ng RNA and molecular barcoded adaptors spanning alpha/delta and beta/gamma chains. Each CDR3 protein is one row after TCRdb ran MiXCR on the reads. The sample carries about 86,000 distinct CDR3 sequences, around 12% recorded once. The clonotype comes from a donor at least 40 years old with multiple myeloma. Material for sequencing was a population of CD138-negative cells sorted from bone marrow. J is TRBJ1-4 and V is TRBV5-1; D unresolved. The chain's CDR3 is CASSPGGRNEKLFF. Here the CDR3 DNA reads TGCGCCAGCAGCCCGGGAGGGAGGAATGAAAAACTGTTTTTT.